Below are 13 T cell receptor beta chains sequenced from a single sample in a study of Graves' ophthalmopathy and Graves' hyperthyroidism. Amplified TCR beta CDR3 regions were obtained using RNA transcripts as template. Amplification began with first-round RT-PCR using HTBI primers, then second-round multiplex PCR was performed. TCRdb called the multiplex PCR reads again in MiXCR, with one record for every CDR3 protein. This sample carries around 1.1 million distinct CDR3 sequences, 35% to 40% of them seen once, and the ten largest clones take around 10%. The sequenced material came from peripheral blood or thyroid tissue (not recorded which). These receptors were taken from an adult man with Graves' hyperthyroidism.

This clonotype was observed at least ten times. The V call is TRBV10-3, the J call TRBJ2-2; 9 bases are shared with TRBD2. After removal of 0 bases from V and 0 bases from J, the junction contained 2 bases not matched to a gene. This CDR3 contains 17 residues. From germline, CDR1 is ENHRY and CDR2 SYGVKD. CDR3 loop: CAISESRLAANTGELFF. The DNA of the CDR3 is TGTGCCATCAGTGAGTCCCGACTAGCGGCGAACACCGGGGAGCTGTTTTTT.

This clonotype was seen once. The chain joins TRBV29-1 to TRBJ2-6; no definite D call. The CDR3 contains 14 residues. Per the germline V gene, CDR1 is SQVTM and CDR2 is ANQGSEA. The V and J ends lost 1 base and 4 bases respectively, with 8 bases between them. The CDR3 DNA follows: TGCAGCGTTGAAGGGGCGCAGGGGGCCAACGTCCTGACTTTC. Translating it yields CSVEGAQGANVLTF.

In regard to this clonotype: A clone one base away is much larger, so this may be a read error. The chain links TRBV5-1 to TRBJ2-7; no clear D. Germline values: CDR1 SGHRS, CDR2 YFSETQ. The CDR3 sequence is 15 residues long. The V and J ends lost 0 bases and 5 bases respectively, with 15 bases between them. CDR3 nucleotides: TGCGCCAGCAGCTTGGCCGGCGCCTCGGTTAACGAGCAGTACTTC. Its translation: CASSLAGASVNEQYF.

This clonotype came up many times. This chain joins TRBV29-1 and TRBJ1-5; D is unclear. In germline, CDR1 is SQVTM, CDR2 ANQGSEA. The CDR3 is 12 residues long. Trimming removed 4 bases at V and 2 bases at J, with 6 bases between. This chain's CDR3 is CSVVIGNQPQHF. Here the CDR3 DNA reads TGCAGCGTTGTAATAGGCAATCAGCCCCAGCATTTT.

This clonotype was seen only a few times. CDR3 residues: CASSIDGGGLNQPQHF. The CDR3 DNA reads TGTGCCAGTAGTATAGACGGAGGGGGTCTTAATCAGCCCCAGCATTTT. V is TRBV19 and J is TRBJ1-5, with D maybe TRBD1 (6 bases). CDR3 size: 16 residues. V lost 0 bases, J lost 4 bases, and 13 bases lay in between. From germline, CDR1 is LNHDA and CDR2 SQIVND (reference sequence).

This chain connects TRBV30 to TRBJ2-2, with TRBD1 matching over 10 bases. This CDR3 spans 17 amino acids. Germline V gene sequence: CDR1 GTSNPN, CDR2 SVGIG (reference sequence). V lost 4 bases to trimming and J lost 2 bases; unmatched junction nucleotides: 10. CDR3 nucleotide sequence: TGTGCCTGGAAACGTCCGACAGGGGGCGTTAACACCGGGGAGCTGTTTTTT. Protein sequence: CAWKRPTGGVNTGELFF.

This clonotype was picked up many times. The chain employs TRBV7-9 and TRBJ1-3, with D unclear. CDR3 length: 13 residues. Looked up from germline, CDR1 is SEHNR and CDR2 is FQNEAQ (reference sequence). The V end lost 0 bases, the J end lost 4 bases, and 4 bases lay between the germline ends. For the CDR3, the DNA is TGTGCCAGCAGCTTAGCGGAAGGAAACACCATATATTTT. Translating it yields CASSLAEGNTIYF.

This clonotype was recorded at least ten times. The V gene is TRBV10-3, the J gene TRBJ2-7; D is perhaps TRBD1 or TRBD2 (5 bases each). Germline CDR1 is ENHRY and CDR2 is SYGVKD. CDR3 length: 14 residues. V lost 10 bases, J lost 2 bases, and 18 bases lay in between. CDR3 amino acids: CATGRPTSTYEQYF. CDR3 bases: TGTGCCACGGGACGGCCAACCTCTACCTACGAGCAGTACTTC.

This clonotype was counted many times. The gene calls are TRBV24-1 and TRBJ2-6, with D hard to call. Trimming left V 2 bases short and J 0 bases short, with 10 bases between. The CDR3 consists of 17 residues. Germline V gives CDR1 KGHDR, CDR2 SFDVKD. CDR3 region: CATSDSRRVSGANVLTF. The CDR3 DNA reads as TGTGCCACCAGTGATTCTCGTCGGGTCTCTGGGGCCAACGTCCTGACTTTC.

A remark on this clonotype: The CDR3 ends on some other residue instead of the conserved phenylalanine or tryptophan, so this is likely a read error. CDR3 region: CAISGTVRPEAFS. CDR3 bases: TGTGCCATCAGCGGGACAGTTCGACCTGAAGCTTTCTCT. V is TRBV10-3 and J is TRBJ1-1; 7 nucleotides line up with TRBD1. This CDR3 is built from 13 residues. Germline V gives CDR1 ENHRY, CDR2 SYGVKD. After removal of 6 bases from V and 6 bases from J, the junction contained 7 bases not matched to a gene.

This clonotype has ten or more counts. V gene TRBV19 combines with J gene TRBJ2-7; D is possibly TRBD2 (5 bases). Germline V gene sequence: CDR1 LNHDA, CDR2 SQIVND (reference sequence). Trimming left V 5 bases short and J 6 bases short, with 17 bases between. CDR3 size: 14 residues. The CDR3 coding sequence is TGTGCCAGTAGTCCGGGGTTCCTCGTGGGCGAGCAGTACTTC. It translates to CASSPGFLVGEQYF. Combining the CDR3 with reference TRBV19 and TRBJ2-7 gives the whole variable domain DGGITQSPKYLFRKEGQNVTLSCEQNLNHDAMYWYRQDPGQGLRLIYYSQIVNDFQKGDIAEGYSVSREKKESFPLTVTSAQKNPTAFYLCASSPGFLVGEQYFGPGTRLTVT.

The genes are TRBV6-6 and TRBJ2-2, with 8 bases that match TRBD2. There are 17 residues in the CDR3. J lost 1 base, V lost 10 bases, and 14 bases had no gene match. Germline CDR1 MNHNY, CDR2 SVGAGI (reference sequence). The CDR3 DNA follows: TGTGCCACCAAAGGACGGGAGGGGGTCCTGAACACCGGGGAGCTGTTTTTT. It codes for CATKGREGVLNTGELFF.

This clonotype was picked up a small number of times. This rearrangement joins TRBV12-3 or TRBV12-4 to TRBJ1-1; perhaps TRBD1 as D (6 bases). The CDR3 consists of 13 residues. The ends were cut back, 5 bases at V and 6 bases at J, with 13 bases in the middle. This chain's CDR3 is CASSLTGGSEAFF. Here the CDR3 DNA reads TGTGCCAGCAGTCTCACGGGGGGCTCTGAAGCTTTCTTT.